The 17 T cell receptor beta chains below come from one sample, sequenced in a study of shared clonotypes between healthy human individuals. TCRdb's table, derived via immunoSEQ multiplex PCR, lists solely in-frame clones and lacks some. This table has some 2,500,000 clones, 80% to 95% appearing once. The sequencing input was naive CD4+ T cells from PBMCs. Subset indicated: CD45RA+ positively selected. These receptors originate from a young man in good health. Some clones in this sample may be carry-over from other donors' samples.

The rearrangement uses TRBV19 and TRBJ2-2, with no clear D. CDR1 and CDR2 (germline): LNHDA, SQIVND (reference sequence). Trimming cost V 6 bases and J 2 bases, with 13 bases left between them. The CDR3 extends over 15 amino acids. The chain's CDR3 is CASSLFRINTGELFF. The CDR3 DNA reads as TGTGCCAGTAGCCTGTTCAGAATCAACACCGGGGAGCTGTTTTTT.

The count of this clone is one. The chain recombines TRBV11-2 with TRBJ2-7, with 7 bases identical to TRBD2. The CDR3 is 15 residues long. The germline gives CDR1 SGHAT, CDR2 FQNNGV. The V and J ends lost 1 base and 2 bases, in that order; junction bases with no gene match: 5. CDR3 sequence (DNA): TGTGCCAGCAGCTTAGTCCGCGGGGGTACCTACGAGCAGTACTTC. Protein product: CASSLVRGGTYEQYF.

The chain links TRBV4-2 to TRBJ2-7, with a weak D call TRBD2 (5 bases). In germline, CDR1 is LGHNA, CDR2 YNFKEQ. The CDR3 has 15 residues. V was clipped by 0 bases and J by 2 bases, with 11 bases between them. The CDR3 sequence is CASSQDRRETYEQYF. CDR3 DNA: TGTGCCAGCAGCCAAGATCGAAGGGAGACCTACGAGCAGTACTTC.

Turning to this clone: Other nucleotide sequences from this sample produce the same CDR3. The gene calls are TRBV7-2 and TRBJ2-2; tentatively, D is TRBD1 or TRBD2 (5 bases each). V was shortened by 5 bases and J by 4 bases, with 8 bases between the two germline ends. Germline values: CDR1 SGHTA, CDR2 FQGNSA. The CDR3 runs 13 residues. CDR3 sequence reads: CASSPGGTGELFF. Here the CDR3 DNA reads TGTGCCAGCAGCCCTGGGGGCACCGGGGAGCTGTTTTTT.

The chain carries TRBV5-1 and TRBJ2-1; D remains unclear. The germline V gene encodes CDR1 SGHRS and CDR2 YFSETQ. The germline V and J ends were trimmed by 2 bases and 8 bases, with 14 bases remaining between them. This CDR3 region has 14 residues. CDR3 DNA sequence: TGCGCCAGCAGCTTAAGTGCCACGTCGGATGAGCAGTTCTTC. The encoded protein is CASSLSATSDEQFF.

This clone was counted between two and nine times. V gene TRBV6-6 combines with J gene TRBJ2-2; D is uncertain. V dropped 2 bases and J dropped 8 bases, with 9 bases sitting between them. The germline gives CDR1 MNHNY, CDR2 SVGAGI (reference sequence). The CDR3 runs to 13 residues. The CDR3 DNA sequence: TGTGCCAGCAGTTACCCAAGCCCGGGGGAGCTGTTTTTT. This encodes CASSYPSPGELFF.

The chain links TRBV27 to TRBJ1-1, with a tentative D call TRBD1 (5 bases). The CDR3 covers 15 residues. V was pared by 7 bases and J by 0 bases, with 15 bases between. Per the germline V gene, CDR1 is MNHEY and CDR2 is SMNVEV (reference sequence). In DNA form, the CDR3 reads TGTGCCAGCACCGATAGGCCAGGGATGAACACTGAAGCTTTCTTT. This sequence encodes CASTDRPGMNTEAFF.

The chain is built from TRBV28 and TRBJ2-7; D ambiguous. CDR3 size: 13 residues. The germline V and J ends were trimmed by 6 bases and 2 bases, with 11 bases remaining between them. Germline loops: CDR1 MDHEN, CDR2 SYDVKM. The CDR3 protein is CASRRYPTYEQYF. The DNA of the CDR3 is TGTGCCAGCAGACGTTACCCCACCTACGAGCAGTACTTC.

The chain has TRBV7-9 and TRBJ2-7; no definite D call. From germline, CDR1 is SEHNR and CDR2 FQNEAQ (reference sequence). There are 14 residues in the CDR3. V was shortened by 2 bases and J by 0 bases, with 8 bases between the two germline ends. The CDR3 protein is CASSLLSNSYEQYF. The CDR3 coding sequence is TGTGCCAGCAGCTTATTGAGCAACTCCTACGAGCAGTACTTC. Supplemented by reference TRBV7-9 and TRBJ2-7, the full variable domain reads DTGVSQNPRHKITKRGQNVTFRCDPISEHNRLYWYRQTLGQGPEFLTYFQNEAQLEKSRLLSDRFSAERPKGSFSTLEIQRTEQGDSAMYLCASSLLSNSYEQYFGPGTRLTVT.

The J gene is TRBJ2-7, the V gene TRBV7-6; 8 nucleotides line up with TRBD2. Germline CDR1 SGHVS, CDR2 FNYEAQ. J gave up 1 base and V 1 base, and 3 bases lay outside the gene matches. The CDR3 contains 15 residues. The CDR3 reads CASSLVAGGSYEQYF. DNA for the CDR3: TGTGCCAGCAGCTTAGTGGCGGGAGGTTCCTACGAGCAGTACTTC.

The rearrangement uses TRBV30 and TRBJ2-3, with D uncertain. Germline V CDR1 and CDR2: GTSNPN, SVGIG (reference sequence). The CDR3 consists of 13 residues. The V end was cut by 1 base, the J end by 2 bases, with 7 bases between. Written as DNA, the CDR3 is TGTGCCTGGAGTGCCACTTACACAGATACGCAGTATTTT. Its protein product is CAWSATYTDTQYF.

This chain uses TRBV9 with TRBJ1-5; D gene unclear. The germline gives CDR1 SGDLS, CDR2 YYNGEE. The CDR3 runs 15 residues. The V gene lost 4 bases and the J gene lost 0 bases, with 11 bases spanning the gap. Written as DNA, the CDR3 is TGTGCCAGCAGCCCCGAATCGGGTAGCAATCAGCCCCAGCATTTT. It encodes CASSPESGSNQPQHF.

The CDR3 DNA reads TGTGCCAGCAGCCGGAGGGACAGGGGTTCCTACGAGCAGTACTTC. Its translation is CASSRRDRGSYEQYF. The chain has TRBV5-6 and TRBJ2-7, with 10 bases lining up with TRBD1. Germline CDR1 is SGHDT and CDR2 is YYEEEE. The V and J ends lost 4 bases and 1 base, in that order; junction bases with no gene match: 5. This CDR3 comprises 15 residues. Full variable domain (rest looked up from reference TRBV5-6 and TRBJ2-7): DAGVTQSPTHLIKTRGQQVTLRCSPKSGHDTVSWYQQALGQGPQFIFQYYEEEERQRGNFPDRFSGHQFPNYSSELNVNALLLGDSALYLCASSRRDRGSYEQYFGPGTRLTVT.

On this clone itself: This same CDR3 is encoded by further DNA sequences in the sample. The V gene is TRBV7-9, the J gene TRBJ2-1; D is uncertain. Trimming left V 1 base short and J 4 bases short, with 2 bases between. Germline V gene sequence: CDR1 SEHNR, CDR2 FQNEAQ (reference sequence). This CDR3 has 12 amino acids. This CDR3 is CASSLGYNEQFF. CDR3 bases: TGTGCCAGCAGCTTAGGGTACAATGAGCAGTTCTTC.

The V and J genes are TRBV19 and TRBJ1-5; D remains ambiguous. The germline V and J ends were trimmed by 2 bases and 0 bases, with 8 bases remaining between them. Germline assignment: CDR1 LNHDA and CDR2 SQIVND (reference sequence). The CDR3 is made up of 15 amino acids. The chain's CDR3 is CASSIRVNSNQPQHF. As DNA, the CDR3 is TGTGCCAGTAGTATACGGGTTAATAGCAATCAGCCCCAGCATTTT.

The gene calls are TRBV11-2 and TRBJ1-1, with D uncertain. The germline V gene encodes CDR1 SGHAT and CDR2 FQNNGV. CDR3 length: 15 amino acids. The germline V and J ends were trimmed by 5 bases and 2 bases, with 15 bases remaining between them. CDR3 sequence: CASSAHAGFNTEAFF. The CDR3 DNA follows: TGTGCCAGCAGCGCTCACGCGGGATTTAACACTGAAGCTTTCTTT. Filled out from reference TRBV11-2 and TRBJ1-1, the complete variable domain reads EAGVAQSPRYKIIEKRQSVAFWCNPISGHATLYWYQQILGQGPKLLIQFQNNGVVDDSQLPKDRFSAERLKGVDSTLKIQPAKLEDSAVYLCASSAHAGFNTEAFFGQGTRLTVV.

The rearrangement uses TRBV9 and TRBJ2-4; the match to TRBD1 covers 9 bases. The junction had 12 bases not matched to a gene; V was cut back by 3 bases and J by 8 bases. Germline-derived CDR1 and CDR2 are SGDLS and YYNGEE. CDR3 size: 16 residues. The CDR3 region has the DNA TGTGCCAGCAGCGAGGGGACAGGGAAGAACGGGCACATTCAGTACTTC. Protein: CASSEGTGKNGHIQYF.